The next 18 T cell receptor beta chains were all read from a single sample in a study of blood T cell repertoires in COVID-19. Sequencing was performed with immunoSEQ multiplex PCR; in TCRdb, only in-frame clones are kept and a portion is missing. The table records 90,000 to 100,000 clones, around 90% of them present only once. Sequencing was carried out using peripheral blood. The receptors stem from a man between 45 and 60 years old with COVID-19, enrolled during active disease.

The genes are TRBV30 and TRBJ1-6; 8 bases fit TRBD1. The length of the CDR3 is 16 residues. Germline CDR1 GTSNPN, CDR2 SVGIG (reference sequence). Trimming removed 4 bases from V and 9 bases from J; junction bases left unmatched: 14. The CDR3 spells CAWISTGTGGISPLHF. The CDR3 DNA reads as TGTGCCTGGATTTCCACGGGGACAGGCGGAATTTCACCCCTCCACTTT.

The gene calls are TRBV4-2 and TRBJ2-1, with D maybe TRBD2 (6 bases). V lost 0 bases and J 0 bases, leaving 12 bases between the germline ends. From germline, CDR1 is LGHNA and CDR2 YNFKEQ. The CDR3 contains 17 residues. The CDR3 DNA follows: TGTGCCAGCAGCCAAGATGAAGGAGGGTTCTCCTACAATGAGCAGTTCTTC. Translated, it gives CASSQDEGGFSYNEQFF.

The chain links TRBV2 to TRBJ1-1; TRBD1 aligns across 8 bases. This CDR3 has 14 amino acids. After removal of 9 bases from V and 1 base from J, the junction contained 7 bases not matched to a gene. The V gene's germline CDR1 is SNHLY and CDR2 FYNNEI. CDR3 DNA sequence: TGTGCCAGTAATTCGGACAGGGAGAACACTGAAGCTTTCTTT. Translation gives CASNSDRENTEAFF.

This clone occurred once. CDR3 nucleotides: TGTGCCAGCAGCAAACAGGGGGCGGGGGCCAACGTCCTGACTTTC. It encodes CASSKQGAGANVLTF. The chain couples TRBV7-2 to TRBJ2-6; 9 bases align to TRBD1. The CDR3 loop spans 15 amino acids. With 5 bases clipped from V and 4 bases from J, the junction kept 3 bases outside the gene matches. Germline CDR1 and CDR2: SGHTA and FQGNSA.

The V gene is TRBV7-6, the J gene TRBJ2-1; D might be TRBD2 (5 bases). The CDR3 contains 16 residues. Germline CDR1 SGHVS, CDR2 FNYEAQ. Trimming removed 4 bases at V and 1 base at J, with 14 bases between. For the CDR3, the DNA is TGTGCCAGCAGCTCCGTTTTGGGGAGATCCTACAATGAGCAGTTCTTC. It encodes CASSSVLGRSYNEQFF.

The V and J genes are TRBV28 and TRBJ2-5, with 16 nucleotides matching TRBD2. The CDR3 has 16 residues. Germline CDR1 reads MDHEN; CDR2 reads SYDVKM. V was pared by 3 bases and J by 3 bases, with 1 base of the junction left unmatched. CDR3 DNA sequence: TGTGCCAGCAGTTTGGGGACTAGCGGGGGGGAAGAGACCCAGTACTTC. This codes for CASSLGTSGGEETQYF.

The CDR3 DNA sequence: TGTGCCAGCAGTTTGGGACTGGGGCAGGGGGCTGAAGCTTTCTTT. It yields the protein CASSLGLGQGAEAFF. The chain carries TRBV2 and TRBJ1-1, with 7 bases fitting TRBD1. Per the germline V gene, CDR1 is SNHLY and CDR2 is FYNNEI. V trimming: 5 bases; J trimming: 6 bases; junction bases outside the gene matches: 12. The CDR3 has 15 residues.

In its sample, this clone was seen once. The chain couples TRBV4-3 to TRBJ2-7; 8 nucleotides line up with TRBD1. This CDR3 is built from 14 residues. Germline V gene lookup returns CDR1 LGHNA and CDR2 YSLEER. J lost 4 bases, V lost 1 base, and 3 bases had no gene match. The CDR3 loop reads CASSQADRAYEQYF. CDR3 DNA: TGCGCCAGCAGCCAAGCGGACAGGGCGTACGAGCAGTACTTC.

This chain joins TRBV27 and TRBJ2-2; D ambiguous. Trimming removed 3 bases from V and 4 bases from J, with 9 bases in between. The length of the CDR3 is 14 residues. Germline V gene data show CDR1 as MNHEY and CDR2 as SMNVEV (reference sequence). The CDR3: CASSFLAATGELFF. The CDR3 region has the DNA TGTGCCAGCAGTTTCTTAGCTGCCACCGGGGAGCTGTTTTTT.

V gene TRBV28 combines with J gene TRBJ2-7, with TRBD1 as a possible D gene (6 bases). Trimming removed 5 bases from V and 3 bases from J, with 20 bases in between. The germline gives CDR1 MDHEN, CDR2 SYDVKM. The CDR3 is made up of 16 amino acids. The CDR3 region is CASSPMDRLYLYEQYF. Here the CDR3 DNA reads TGTGCCAGCAGTCCCATGGACAGACTTTATCTCTACGAGCAGTACTTC.

The V call is TRBV7-6, the J call TRBJ1-3; 8 positions match TRBD1. V shed 1 base and J 7 bases; nucleotides not matched to a gene: 6. The CDR3 covers 15 residues. Germline V gene data show CDR1 as SGHVS and CDR2 as FNYEAQ. CDR3 in amino acids: CASSLDTTGGNTIYF. The CDR3 DNA reads TGTGCCAGCAGCTTAGATACCACAGGGGGGAACACCATATATTTT. Full variable domain (missing parts from reference TRBV7-6 and TRBJ1-3): GAGVSQSPRYKVTKRGQDVALRCDPISGHVSLYWYRQALGQGPEFLTYFNYEAQQDKSGLPNDRFSAERPEGSISTLTIQRTEQRDSAMYRCASSLDTTGGNTIYFGEGSWLTVV.

The chain links TRBV9 to TRBJ2-1; TRBD1 matches at 9 bases. Losses at the gene ends were 0 bases for V and 7 bases for J; bases not matched to a gene: 5. The CDR3 spans 15 residues. CDR1 SGDLS and CDR2 YYNGEE come from the germline V gene. The CDR3 DNA follows: TGTGCCAGCAGCGTAGCTGGACAGGGGTTTAATGAGCAGTTCTTC. This gives the protein CASSVAGQGFNEQFF.

J is TRBJ2-3 and V is TRBV7-2; unclear D gene. The CDR3 runs to 15 residues. The V and J ends lost 5 bases and 6 bases respectively, with 18 bases between them. Germline lookup yields CDR1 SGHTA and CDR2 FQGNSA. CDR3 coding DNA: TGTGCCAGCAGCCAAGTTCCGGTGCTAGGCGATACGCAGTATTTT. This sequence encodes CASSQVPVLGDTQYF.

The V call is TRBV12-3 or TRBV12-4, the J call TRBJ2-7; 8 nucleotides agree with TRBD1. This CDR3 is 13 amino acids long. Trimming cost V 6 bases and J 4 bases; bases outside gene matches: 5. CDR3 nucleotides: TGTGCCAGCAGCCGGGGACAGGCTTACGAGCAGTACTTC. Residues: CASSRGQAYEQYF.

This chain links TRBV5-1 with TRBJ1-3; D is unresolved. This CDR3 is built from 15 residues. The germline gives CDR1 SGHRS, CDR2 YFSETQ. V was trimmed by 3 bases and J by 1 base, leaving 11 bases between them. As DNA, the CDR3 is TGCGCCAGCAGCTGGGGTCCGGGGTCTGGAAACACCATATATTTT. Amino acid sequence: CASSWGPGSGNTIYF.

The V and J genes are TRBV7-9 and TRBJ1-6; 11 nucleotides match TRBD1. The CDR3 loop spans 16 amino acids. V shed 2 bases, J shed 7 bases, and the junction held 4 bases outside the gene matches. Germline V gene sequence: CDR1 SEHNR, CDR2 FQNEAQ (reference sequence). CDR3 loop: CASSLSGQGANSPLHF. The CDR3 DNA is TGTGCCAGCAGCTTATCCGGACAGGGGGCGAATTCACCCCTCCACTTT.

V and J are TRBV6-6 and TRBJ1-2, with a weak D call TRBD1 (6 bases). The germline V and J ends were trimmed by 5 bases and 2 bases, with 9 bases remaining between them. Per the germline V gene, CDR1 is MNHNY and CDR2 is SVGAGI (reference sequence). The CDR3 has 13 amino acids. The CDR3 here is CASSPGANYGYTF. The DNA of the CDR3 is TGTGCCAGCAGTCCAGGGGCAAACTATGGCTACACCTTC.

The chain recombines TRBV11-3 with TRBJ2-1; D is perhaps TRBD1 (6 bases). The CDR3 has 15 amino acids. V was pared by 4 bases and J by 10 bases, with 20 bases between. Germline lookup yields CDR1 SGHNT and CDR2 YENEEA. The CDR3, as DNA: TGTGCCAGCAGCTCAAACTTCCGGGACACTGGGGAGCAGTTCTTC. It encodes CASSSNFRDTGEQFF. Based on the CDR3 plus reference TRBV11-3 and TRBJ2-1, the full variable domain is EAGVVQSPRYKIIEKKQPVAFWCNPISGHNTLYWYLQNLGQGPELLIRYENEEAVDDSQLPKDRFSAERLKGVDSTLKIQPAELGDSAVYLCASSSNFRDTGEQFFGPGTRLTVL.